One T cell receptor (beta chain) is described in this entry. Its antigen is unidentified. The data belong to a study of T cell responses to AZD1222 COVID-19 vaccine. Study-level results: Vaccine-associated CD4 TCRs spanned spike, dominant at 160-218 and 743-854. Among those given AZD1222, only 6 or 7 were seropositive at baseline.

With 1 base removed from V and 7 bases from J, the gap between germline ends came to 11 bases. The germline V gene encodes CDR1 MNHNS and CDR2 SASEGT. The CDR3 spans 15 residues. Clones were read by immunoSEQ multiplex PCR, and TCRdb kept only the in-frame ones, dropping some. This table holds about 120,000 clones, 70% to 90% found once. Pooling was applied to second doses at about 4 or about 12 weeks. Sequenced material: peripheral blood, taken 28 days after the second AZD1222 dose. The clonotype comes from an adult who received the AZD1222 COVID-19 vaccine. This chain links TRBV6-1 with TRBJ1-6, with D unclear. CDR3 amino acids: CASSEEFSENSPLHF. The CDR3 nucleotides read TGTGCCAGCAGTGAAGAATTCTCAGAAAATTCACCCCTCCACTTT.